These 26 T cell receptor beta chains were sequenced from one sample in a study of blood T cell repertoires in COVID-19. Data came from immunoSEQ multiplex PCR; TCRdb stores just in-frame clones and leaves some out. The table includes around 370,000 clones, about 90% detected once. Sequences were obtained from peripheral blood. Receptor source: a woman aged 18-29 years who had recovered from COVID-19.

This chain joins TRBV5-4 and TRBJ2-6; tentative D call: TRBD1 (5 bases). The CDR3 covers 17 residues. Germline CDR1 is SGHNT and CDR2 is YYREEE (reference sequence). The V and J ends lost 3 bases and 0 bases respectively, with 13 bases between them. CDR3 protein: CASSWGYSFSGANVLTF. The CDR3 DNA sequence: TGTGCCAGCAGCTGGGGCTATTCGTTCTCTGGGGCCAACGTCCTGACTTTC.

This sequence joins TRBV9 and TRBJ1-2; a weak D match, TRBD1 (5 bases). CDR3 length: 15 amino acids. Germline CDR1 and CDR2: SGDLS and YYNGEE. V gave up 0 bases and J gave up 3 bases, with 12 bases separating them. This CDR3 is CASSVVPGGDYGYTF. For the CDR3, the DNA is TGTGCCAGCAGCGTAGTCCCGGGAGGGGACTATGGCTACACCTTC.

This chain joins TRBV6-1 and TRBJ2-1; TRBD1 might be the D (5 bases). The germline V gene has CDR1 MNHNS and CDR2 SASEGT. CDR3 length: 15 amino acids. Trimming pared 2 bases from V and 2 bases from J, leaving 10 bases between. This CDR3 is CASSESGSPYNEQFF. The CDR3 nucleotides read TGTGCCAGCAGTGAATCAGGGTCCCCCTACAATGAGCAGTTCTTC.

The chain has TRBV5-4 and TRBJ2-7; 9 positions agree with TRBD1. Germline lookup yields CDR1 SGHNT and CDR2 YYREEE (reference sequence). This CDR3 spans 15 amino acids. The junction had 7 bases not matched to a gene; V was cut back by 4 bases and J by 2 bases. The CDR3: CASSTAQGATYEQYV. The CDR3 DNA reads as TGTGCCAGCAGCACCGCACAGGGGGCCACCTACGAGCAGTACGTC.

The chain carries TRBV5-3 and TRBJ1-5, with unresolved D. TRBV5-3 is placed among ORFs of uncertain function. V lost 4 bases and J 4 bases, leaving 12 bases between the germline ends. The CDR3 covers 14 residues. The CDR3 DNA follows: TGTGCCAGAAGCGTTGTTCAGTCAAATCAGCCCCAGCATTTT. Protein sequence: CARSVVQSNQPQHF.

The genes are TRBV25-1 and TRBJ1-1, with a possible D match to TRBD1 (6 bases). Germline loops: CDR1 MGHDK, CDR2 SYGVNS. This CDR3 has 14 amino acids. V was clipped by 2 bases and J by 1 base, with 8 bases between them. The CDR3 is CASSEPGENTEAFF. Here the CDR3 DNA reads TGTGCCAGCAGTGAACCAGGGGAGAACACTGAAGCTTTCTTT. Together with reference TRBV25-1 and TRBJ1-1, the CDR3 gives the full variable domain: EADIYQTPRYLVIGTGKKITLECSQTMGHDKMYWYQQDPGMELHLIHYSYGVNSTEKGDLSSESTVSRIRTEHFPLTLESARPSHTSQYLCASSEPGENTEAFFGQGTRLTVV.

The chain employs TRBV5-1 and TRBJ1-1; weak D call: TRBD1 (5 bases). The V gene lost 0 bases and the J gene lost 1 base, with 7 bases spanning the gap. From germline, CDR1 is SGHRS and CDR2 YFSETQ. The CDR3 totals 14 residues. This CDR3 is CASSLETANTEAFF. The CDR3 bases are TGCGCCAGCAGCTTGGAGACAGCGAACACTGAAGCTTTCTTT.

This sequence joins TRBV5-1 and TRBJ2-3; 7 bases map to TRBD1. Germline CDR1 SGHRS, CDR2 YFSETQ. The CDR3 consists of 14 residues. Trimming at V came to 3 bases and at J to 3 bases, leaving 4 bases not matched to a gene. CDR3: CASSSTGVTDTQYF. CDR3 DNA: TGCGCCAGCAGCTCAACAGGGGTTACAGATACGCAGTATTTT.

A few counts support this clone. The chain recombines TRBV2 with TRBJ1-6; possibly TRBD1 for D (6 bases). The CDR3 sequence is 13 residues long. V was pared by 2 bases and J by 10 bases, with 9 bases between. The germline CDR1 and CDR2 sequences are SNHLY and FYNNEI. The CDR3 loop is CASSEMRGSPLHF. In nucleotides, the CDR3 is TGTGCCAGCAGTGAAATGAGGGGGTCACCCCTCCACTTT. The whole variable domain, filled in from reference TRBV2 and TRBJ1-6, reads EPEVTQTPSHQVTQMGQEVILRCVPISNHLYFYWYRQILGQKVEFLVSFYNNEISEKSEIFDDQFSVERPDGSNFTLKIRSTKLEDSAMYFCASSEMRGSPLHFGNGTRLTVT.

J is TRBJ2-7 and V is TRBV4-3; 12 bases align to TRBD2. This CDR3 has 16 residues. J was trimmed by 2 bases and V by 2 bases; bases with no gene match: 4. The germline CDR1 and CDR2 sequences are LGHNA and YSLEER. The CDR3 bases are TGCGCCAGCAGCCAAAGACTAGCGGGGGAGACCTACGAGCAGTACGTC. Residues: CASSQRLAGETYEQYV.

The rearrangement joins TRBV7-2 to TRBJ1-4, with D tentatively TRBD1 (5 bases). The V end was cut by 4 bases, the J end by 10 bases, with 16 bases between. CDR3 length: 14 amino acids. Germline-derived CDR1 and CDR2 are SGHTA and FQGNSA. The CDR3 spells CASSSRARTGKLFF. The CDR3 DNA follows: TGTGCCAGCAGCTCCCGGGCCCGAACAGGAAAACTGTTTTTT.

Here the CDR3 DNA reads TGTGCCAGCAATGGTCCCTCCCGGGACACTGAAGCTTTCTTT. This encodes CASNGPSRDTEAFF. The gene calls are TRBV6-1 and TRBJ1-1, with D unclear. Germline loops: CDR1 MNHNS, CDR2 SASEGT. V gave up 7 bases and J gave up 3 bases, with 15 bases separating them. This CDR3 is 14 amino acids long.

The chain recombines TRBV7-2 with TRBJ2-5; 12 nucleotides agree with TRBD2. Per the germline V gene, CDR1 is SGHTA and CDR2 is FQGNSA. V was clipped by 5 bases and J by 5 bases; unmatched bases: 6. The CDR3 totals 15 residues. In DNA, the CDR3 is TGTGCCAGCAGCAGGACTAGCGGGATCGTGGAGACCCAGTACTTC. This sequence encodes CASSRTSGIVETQYF.

The V and J genes are TRBV18 and TRBJ2-1; 8 bases map to TRBD2. Germline V gene data show CDR1 as KGHSH and CDR2 as LQKENI. This CDR3 contains 15 residues. Trimming at V came to 1 base and at J to 7 bases, leaving 6 bases not matched to a gene. The CDR3 DNA reads as TGTGCCAGCTCACCACGGCGGGAGGCCAGAAATGAGCAGTTCTTC. It encodes CASSPRREARNEQFF.

The CDR3 loop reads CASSLEVGSTRATQYF. Written as DNA, the CDR3 is TGTGCCAGCAGCTTGGAGGTTGGGAGCACAAGGGCTACGCAGTATTTT. This chain connects TRBV5-8 to TRBJ2-3; the D gene is possibly TRBD2 (5 bases). CDR3 length: 16 amino acids. CDR1 is SGHTS, CDR2 YDEGEE, per germline. V was cut by 0 bases and J by 8 bases, with 19 bases left in between.

The rearrangement joins TRBV27 to TRBJ1-5; possible D gene TRBD1, 5 bases. The germline V gene encodes CDR1 MNHEY and CDR2 SMNVEV (reference sequence). V was clipped by 7 bases and J by 1 base, with 11 bases between them. CDR3 length: 14 amino acids. As DNA, the CDR3 is TGTGCCAGCAAACCGGACACGAGCAATCAGCCCCAGCATTTT. Translation gives CASKPDTSNQPQHF.

The chain joins TRBV7-8 to TRBJ1-1, with a weak D call TRBD1 (6 bases). V lost 5 bases to trimming and J lost 4 bases, with 11 bases between them. CDR1 SGHVS and CDR2 FQNEAQ come from the germline V gene. The CDR3 is 13 amino acids. The CDR3 nucleotides read TGTGCCAGCAGCCGACAGGCGGGCACTGAAGCTTTCTTT. Its translation is CASSRQAGTEAFF.

The chain links TRBV18 to TRBJ1-2, with TRBD1 as a possible D gene (5 bases). Germline CDR1 KGHSH, CDR2 LQKENI. V lost 7 bases, J lost 0 bases, and 12 bases lay in between. The CDR3 consists of 14 residues. The DNA of the CDR3 is TGTGCCAGCTGGGGCGGGGGAGCTAACTATGGCTACACCTTC. Encoded protein: CASWGGGANYGYTF.

This chain uses TRBV9 with TRBJ2-1; D possibly corresponds to TRBD2 (5 bases). Germline assignment: CDR1 SGDLS and CDR2 YYNGEE. V lost 3 bases, J lost 0 bases, and 16 bases lay in between. The CDR3 has 17 amino acids. DNA for the CDR3: TGTGCCAGCAGCGCCCCTGGAGGCGGTCTCTCCTACAATGAGCAGTTCTTC. It codes for CASSAPGGGLSYNEQFF.

The chain couples TRBV2 to TRBJ2-3; 7 nucleotides line up with TRBD2. The V gene's germline CDR1 is SNHLY and CDR2 FYNNEI. There are 16 residues in the CDR3. V lost 5 bases to trimming and J lost 0 bases; unmatched junction nucleotides: 8. The CDR3 DNA sequence: TGTGCCAGCAGTACCGAGGGTAGCGGGAGCACAGATACGCAGTATTTT. Translating gives CASSTEGSGSTDTQYF.

The rearrangement joins TRBV4-3 to TRBJ1-2, with 7 bases matching TRBD1. In germline, CDR1 is LGHNA, CDR2 YSLEER. This CDR3 spans 14 amino acids. Unmatched junction bases numbered 10, after V lost 4 bases and J lost 8 bases. CDR3 sequence reads: CASSRVGQDLGYTF. The CDR3 nucleotides are TGCGCCAGCAGCCGGGTCGGACAGGACTTGGGCTACACCTTC.

This clone is a singleton in its sample. The chain links TRBV5-8 to TRBJ1-4; the D gene is possibly TRBD1 (6 bases). CDR1 SGHTS and CDR2 YDEGEE come from the germline V gene. The CDR3 spans 16 residues. Between the trimmed V and J ends, which lost 2 bases and 8 bases, there was a span of 19 bases. CDR3 amino acids: CASSLGDTRRREKLFF. The DNA of the CDR3 is TGTGCCAGCAGCTTAGGGGACACCCGGCGGAGAGAAAAACTGTTTTTT.

The rearrangement uses TRBV2 and TRBJ2-7; TRBD2 matches 8 bases. V lost 7 bases and J lost 6; bases outside the gene matches: 8. Per germline, CDR1 SNHLY and CDR2 FYNNEI. The CDR3 loop spans 13 amino acids. This CDR3 is CASTEGGTSEQYV. Written as DNA, the CDR3 is TGTGCCAGCACCGAGGGGGGGACTAGCGAGCAGTACGTC.

This rearrangement joins TRBV11-2 to TRBJ1-3, with 7 bases lining up with TRBD1. V shed 3 bases and J 8 bases; nucleotides not matched to a gene: 4. The CDR3 length is 13 residues. Germline loops: CDR1 SGHAT, CDR2 FQNNGV. The CDR3 spells CASSFDRAHTIYF. CDR3 nucleotides: TGTGCCAGCAGCTTTGACAGGGCTCACACCATATATTTT. Together with reference TRBV11-2 and TRBJ1-3, the CDR3 gives the full variable domain: EAGVAQSPRYKIIEKRQSVAFWCNPISGHATLYWYQQILGQGPKLLIQFQNNGVVDDSQLPKDRFSAERLKGVDSTLKIQPAKLEDSAVYLCASSFDRAHTIYFGEGSWLTVV.

This chain links TRBV15 with TRBJ1-2; D possibly corresponds to TRBD1 (6 bases). This CDR3 has 15 residues. The germline V gene encodes CDR1 LNHNV and CDR2 YYDKDF (reference sequence). V was clipped by 4 bases and J by 4 bases, with 16 bases between them. Here the CDR3 reads CATSKGDTRGYGYTF. In DNA, the CDR3 is TGTGCCACCAGCAAAGGGGACACCCGGGGCTATGGCTACACCTTC.

The chain is built from TRBV6-1 and TRBJ2-2; D might be TRBD1 (6 bases). The CDR3 sequence is 16 residues long. V was trimmed by 4 bases and J by 6 bases, leaving 18 bases between them. From germline, CDR1 is MNHNS and CDR2 SASEGT. CDR3 protein: CASSGYRVKGAGELFF. DNA of the CDR3: TGTGCCAGCAGTGGATACAGGGTGAAGGGGGCCGGGGAGCTGTTTTTT.